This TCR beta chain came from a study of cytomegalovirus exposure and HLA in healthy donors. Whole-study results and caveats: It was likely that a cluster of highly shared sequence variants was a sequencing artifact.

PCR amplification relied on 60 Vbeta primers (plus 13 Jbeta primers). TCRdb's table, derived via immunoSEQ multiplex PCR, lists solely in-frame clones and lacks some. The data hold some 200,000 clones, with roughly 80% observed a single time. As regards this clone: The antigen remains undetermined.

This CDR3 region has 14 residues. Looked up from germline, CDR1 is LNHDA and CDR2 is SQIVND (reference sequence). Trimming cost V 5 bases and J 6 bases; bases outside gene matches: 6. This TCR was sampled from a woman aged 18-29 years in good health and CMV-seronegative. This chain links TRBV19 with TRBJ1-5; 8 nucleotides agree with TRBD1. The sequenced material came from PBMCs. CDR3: CASSETGGRQPQHF. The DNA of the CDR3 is TGTGCCAGTAGTGAAACAGGGGGACGTCAGCCCCAGCATTTT.